This TCR beta chain was observed in a study of T cell repertoires in cytomegalovirus infection. Background on the study: Public TCR beta signatures provided an indication of both CMV infection and a matching HLA type. Study observations and caveats: In two of eight donors, the top clonotype was HLA-C-restricted CMV-specific. Adding up the frequency of public TCR beta families identified people who carried CMV plus the relevant HLA.

TCRdb redid the calling of the reads with MiXCR, one entry per CDR3 protein. Seen here are 500,000 to 600,000 distinct CDR3 sequences, approximately 15% observed once, and the top ten hold under 30%. Germline values: CDR1 MGHRA, CDR2 YSYEKL. The CDR3 spans 14 residues. V lost 9 bases and J 2 bases, leaving 16 bases between the germline ends. This clonotype occurred many times. What it binds is unknown. The chain couples TRBV4-1 to TRBJ1-2; perhaps TRBD1 as D (5 bases). The TCR comes from a human donor in good health (CMV status not recorded). Some clones in this sample may be carry-over from other donors' samples. The source material was CD8+ T cells from PBMCs. Written as DNA, the CDR3 is TGCGCCAGTACCCCGGTGGAGGGGAACTATGGCTACACCTTC. It codes for CASTPVEGNYGYTF.